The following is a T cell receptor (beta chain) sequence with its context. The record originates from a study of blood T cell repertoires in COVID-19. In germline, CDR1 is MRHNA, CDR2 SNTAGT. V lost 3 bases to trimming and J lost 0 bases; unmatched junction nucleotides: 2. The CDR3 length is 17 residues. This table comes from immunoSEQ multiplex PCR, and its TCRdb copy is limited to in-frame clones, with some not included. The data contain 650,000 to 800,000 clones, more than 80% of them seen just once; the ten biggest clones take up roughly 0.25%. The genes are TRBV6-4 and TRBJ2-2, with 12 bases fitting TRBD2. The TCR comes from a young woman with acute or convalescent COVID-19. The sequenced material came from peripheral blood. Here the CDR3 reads CASSELAGGTNTGELFF. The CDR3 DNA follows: TGTGCCAGCAGTGAACTAGCGGGGGGCACGAACACCGGGGAGCTGTTTTTT.